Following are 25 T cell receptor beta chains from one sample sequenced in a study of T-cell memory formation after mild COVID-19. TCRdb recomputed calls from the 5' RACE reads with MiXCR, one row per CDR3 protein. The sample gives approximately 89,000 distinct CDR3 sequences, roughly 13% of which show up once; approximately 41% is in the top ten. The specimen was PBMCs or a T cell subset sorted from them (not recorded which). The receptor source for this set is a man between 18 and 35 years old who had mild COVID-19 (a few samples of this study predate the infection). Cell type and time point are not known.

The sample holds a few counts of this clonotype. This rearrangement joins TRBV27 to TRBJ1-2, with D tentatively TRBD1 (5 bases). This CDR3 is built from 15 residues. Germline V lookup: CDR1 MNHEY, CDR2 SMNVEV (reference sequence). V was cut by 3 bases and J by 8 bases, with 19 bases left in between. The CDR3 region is CASSFRSQGTRGYTF. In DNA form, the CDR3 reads TGTGCCAGCAGTTTTCGTTCCCAGGGCACCAGGGGCTACACCTTC.

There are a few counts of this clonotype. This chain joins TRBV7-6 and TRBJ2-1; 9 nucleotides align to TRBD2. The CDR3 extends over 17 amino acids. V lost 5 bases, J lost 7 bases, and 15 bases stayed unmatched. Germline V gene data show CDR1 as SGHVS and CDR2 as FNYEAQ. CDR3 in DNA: TGTGCCAGCAGCCTTCACCCCGGCGGGGGGGCCGGAAATGAGCAGTTCTTC. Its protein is CASSLHPGGGAGNEQFF.

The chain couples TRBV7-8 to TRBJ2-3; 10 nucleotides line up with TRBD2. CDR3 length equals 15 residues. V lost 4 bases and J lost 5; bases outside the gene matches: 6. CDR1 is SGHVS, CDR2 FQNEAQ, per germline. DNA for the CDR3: TGTGCCAGCAGCTATAGCGGGGGGCGAGTAGATACGCAGTATTTT. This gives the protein CASSYSGGRVDTQYF.

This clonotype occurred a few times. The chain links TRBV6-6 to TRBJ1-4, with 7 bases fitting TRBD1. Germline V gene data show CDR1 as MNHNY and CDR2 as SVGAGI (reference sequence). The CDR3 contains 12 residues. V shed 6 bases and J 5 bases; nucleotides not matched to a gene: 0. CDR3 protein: CASRTGNEKLFF. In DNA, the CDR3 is TGTGCCAGCAGGACAGGGAATGAAAAACTGTTTTTT.

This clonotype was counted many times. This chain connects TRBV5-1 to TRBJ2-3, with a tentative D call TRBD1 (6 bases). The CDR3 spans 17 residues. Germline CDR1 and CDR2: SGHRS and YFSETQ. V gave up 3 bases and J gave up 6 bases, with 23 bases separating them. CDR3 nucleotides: TGCGCCAGCAGCTGGACACAGGGACCAGTCTTAAGGGATACGCAGTATTTT. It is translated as CASSWTQGPVLRDTQYF. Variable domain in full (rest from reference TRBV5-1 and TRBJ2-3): KAGVTQTPRYLIKTRGQQVTLSCSPISGHRSVSWYQQTPGQGLQFLFEYFSETQRNKGNFPGRFSGRQFSNSRSEMNVSTLELGDSALYLCASSWTQGPVLRDTQYFGPGTRLTVL.

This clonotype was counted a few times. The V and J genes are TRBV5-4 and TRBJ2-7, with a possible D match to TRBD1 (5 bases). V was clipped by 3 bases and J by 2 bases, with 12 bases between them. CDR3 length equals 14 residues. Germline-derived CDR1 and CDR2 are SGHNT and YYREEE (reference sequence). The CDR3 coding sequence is TGTGCCAGCAGCTCCCCAGGGAAAACCTACGAGCAGTACTTC. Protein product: CASSSPGKTYEQYF.

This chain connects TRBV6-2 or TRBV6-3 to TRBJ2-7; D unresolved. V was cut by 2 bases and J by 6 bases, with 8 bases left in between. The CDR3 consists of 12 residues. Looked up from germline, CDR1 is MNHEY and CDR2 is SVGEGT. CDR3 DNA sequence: TGTGCCAGCAGTTACCAGGTGGGCGAGCAGTACGTC. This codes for CASSYQVGEQYV.

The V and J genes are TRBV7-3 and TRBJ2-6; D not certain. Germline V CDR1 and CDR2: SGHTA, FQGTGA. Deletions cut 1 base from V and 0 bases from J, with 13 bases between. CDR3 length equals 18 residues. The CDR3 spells CASSLKGPLSSGANVLTF. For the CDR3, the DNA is TGTGCCAGCAGCTTAAAAGGCCCACTCAGCTCTGGGGCCAACGTCCTGACTTTC.

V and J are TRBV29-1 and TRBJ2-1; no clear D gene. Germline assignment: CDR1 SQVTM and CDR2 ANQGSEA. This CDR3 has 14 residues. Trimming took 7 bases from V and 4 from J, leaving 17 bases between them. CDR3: CSAVPLSNYNEQFF. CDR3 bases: TGCAGCGCCGTGCCATTATCCAATTACAATGAGCAGTTCTTC.

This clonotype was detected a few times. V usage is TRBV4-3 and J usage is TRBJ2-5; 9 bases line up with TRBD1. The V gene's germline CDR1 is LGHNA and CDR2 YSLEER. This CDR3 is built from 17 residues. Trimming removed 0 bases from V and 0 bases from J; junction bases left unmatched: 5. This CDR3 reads CASSQDPGTGNQETQYF. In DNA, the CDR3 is TGCGCCAGCAGCCAAGATCCAGGGACAGGGAACCAAGAGACCCAGTACTTC.

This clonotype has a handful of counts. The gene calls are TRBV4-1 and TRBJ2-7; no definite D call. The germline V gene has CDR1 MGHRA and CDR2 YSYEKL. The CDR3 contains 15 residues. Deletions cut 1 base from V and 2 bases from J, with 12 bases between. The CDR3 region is CASSQVPGGPYEQYV. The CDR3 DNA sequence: TGCGCCAGCAGCCAAGTTCCGGGTGGACCCTACGAGCAGTACGTC.

This chain's CDR3 is CASSPRTGGSNQPQHF. The CDR3 DNA reads TGCGCCAGCAGTCCACGGACAGGGGGAAGCAATCAGCCCCAGCATTTT. The chain joins TRBV23-1 to TRBJ1-5, with 10 positions matching TRBD1. TRBV23-1 is an open reading frame whose function is uncertain. The CDR3 totals 16 residues. Trimming at V came to 4 bases and at J to 1 base, leaving 4 bases not matched to a gene.

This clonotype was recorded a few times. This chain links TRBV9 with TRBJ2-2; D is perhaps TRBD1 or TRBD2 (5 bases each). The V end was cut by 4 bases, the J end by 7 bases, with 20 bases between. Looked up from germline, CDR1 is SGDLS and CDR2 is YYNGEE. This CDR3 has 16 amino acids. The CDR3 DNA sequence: TGTGCCAGCAGCCCCGGTGGGACCTGGGGTGGCGGGGAGCTGTTTTTT. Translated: CASSPGGTWGGGELFF.

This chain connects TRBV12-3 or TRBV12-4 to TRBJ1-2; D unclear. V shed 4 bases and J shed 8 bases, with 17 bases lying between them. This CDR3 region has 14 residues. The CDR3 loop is CASSSDGRPTGYTF. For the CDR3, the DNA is TGTGCCAGCAGTTCGGACGGACGCCCCACGGGCTACACCTTC.

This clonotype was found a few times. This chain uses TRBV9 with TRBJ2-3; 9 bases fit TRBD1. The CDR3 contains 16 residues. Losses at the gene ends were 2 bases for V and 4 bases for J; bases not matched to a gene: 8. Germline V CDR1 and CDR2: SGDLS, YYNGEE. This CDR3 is CASSVRQGDNADTQYF. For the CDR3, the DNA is TGTGCCAGCAGCGTTCGACAGGGGGATAATGCAGATACGCAGTATTTT.

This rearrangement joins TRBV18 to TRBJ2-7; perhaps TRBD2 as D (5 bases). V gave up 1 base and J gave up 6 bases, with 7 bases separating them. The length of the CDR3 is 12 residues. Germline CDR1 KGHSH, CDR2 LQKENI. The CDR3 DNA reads TGTGCCAGCTCACCACAGGGAGCCGAGCAGTACTTC. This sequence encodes CASSPQGAEQYF.

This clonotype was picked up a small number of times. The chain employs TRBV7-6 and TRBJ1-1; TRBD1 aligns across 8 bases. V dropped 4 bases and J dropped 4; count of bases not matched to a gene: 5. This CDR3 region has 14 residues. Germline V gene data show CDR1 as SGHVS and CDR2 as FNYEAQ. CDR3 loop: CASSSTGVGTEAFF. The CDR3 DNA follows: TGTGCCAGCAGCTCGACAGGGGTAGGCACTGAAGCTTTCTTT. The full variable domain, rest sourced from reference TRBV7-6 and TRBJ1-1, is GAGVSQSPRYKVTKRGQDVALRCDPISGHVSLYWYRQALGQGPEFLTYFNYEAQQDKSGLPNDRFSAERPEGSISTLTIQRTEQRDSAMYRCASSSTGVGTEAFFGQGTRLTVV.

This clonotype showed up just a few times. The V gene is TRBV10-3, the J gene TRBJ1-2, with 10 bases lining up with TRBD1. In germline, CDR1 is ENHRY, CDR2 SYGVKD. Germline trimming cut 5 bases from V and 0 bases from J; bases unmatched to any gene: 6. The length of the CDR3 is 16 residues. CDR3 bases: TGTGCCATCAGTCTTAGACAGGGGGCGGCTAACTATGGCTACACCTTC. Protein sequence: CAISLRQGAANYGYTF.

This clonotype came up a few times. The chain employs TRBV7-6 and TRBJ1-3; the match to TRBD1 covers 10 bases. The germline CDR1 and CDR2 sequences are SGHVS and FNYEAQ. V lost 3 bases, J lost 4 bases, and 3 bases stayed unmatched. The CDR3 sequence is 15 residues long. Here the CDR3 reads CASSLGQGIGNTIYF. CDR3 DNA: TGTGCCAGCAGCTTGGGACAGGGGATAGGAAACACCATATATTTT.

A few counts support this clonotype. CDR3 amino acids: CASSPSVTVSYNEQFF. The DNA of the CDR3 is TGTGCCAGCAGCCCTTCTGTGACAGTCTCCTACAATGAGCAGTTCTTC. V is TRBV7-9 and J is TRBJ2-1; perhaps TRBD1 as D (5 bases). V was shortened by 5 bases and J by 0 bases, with 14 bases between the two germline ends. This CDR3 contains 16 residues. Germline loops: CDR1 SEHNR, CDR2 FQNEAQ (reference sequence).

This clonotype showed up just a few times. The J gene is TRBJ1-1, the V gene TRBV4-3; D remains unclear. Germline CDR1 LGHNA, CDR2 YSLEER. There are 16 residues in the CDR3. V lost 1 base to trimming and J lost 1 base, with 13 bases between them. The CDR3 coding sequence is TGCGCCAGCAGCCAAGGTCGGCACAGAACGAACACTGAAGCTTTCTTT. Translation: CASSQGRHRTNTEAFF.

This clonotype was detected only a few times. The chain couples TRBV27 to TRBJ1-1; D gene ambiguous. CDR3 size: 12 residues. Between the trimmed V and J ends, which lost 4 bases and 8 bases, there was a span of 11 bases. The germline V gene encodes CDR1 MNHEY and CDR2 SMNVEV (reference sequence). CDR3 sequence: CASSSSGREAFF. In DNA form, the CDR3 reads TGTGCCAGCAGTTCCTCCGGAAGGGAAGCTTTCTTT.

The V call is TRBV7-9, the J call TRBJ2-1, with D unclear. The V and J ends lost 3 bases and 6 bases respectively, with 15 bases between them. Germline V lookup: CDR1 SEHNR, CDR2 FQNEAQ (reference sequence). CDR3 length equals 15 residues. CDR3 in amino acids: CASSLGNLIFNEQFF. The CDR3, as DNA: TGTGCCAGCAGCTTGGGAAACCTTATATTCAATGAGCAGTTCTTC.

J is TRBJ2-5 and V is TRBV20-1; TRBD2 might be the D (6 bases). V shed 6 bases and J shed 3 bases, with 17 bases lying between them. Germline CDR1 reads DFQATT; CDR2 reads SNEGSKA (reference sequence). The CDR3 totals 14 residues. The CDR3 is CSAAGAGLEETQYF. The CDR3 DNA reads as TGCAGTGCAGCTGGGGCGGGGCTCGAAGAGACCCAGTACTTC.

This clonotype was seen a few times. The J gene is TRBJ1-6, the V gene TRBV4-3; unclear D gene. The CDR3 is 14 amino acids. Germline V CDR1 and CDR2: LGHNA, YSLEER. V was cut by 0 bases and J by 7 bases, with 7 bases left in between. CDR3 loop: CASSQDSVNSPLHF. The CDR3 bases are TGCGCCAGCAGCCAAGATTCCGTAAATTCACCCCTCCACTTT.